The rows below give T cell receptor beta chains drawn from one sample of a study of Tregs in tolerant kidney transplant recipients. The protocol was immunoSEQ multiplex PCR, while the TCRdb copy is restricted to in-frame clones and leaves out a portion. The table records tens of thousands of clones, 93% of them present only once. Material: CD4+ T cells from blood, obtained before the transplant. The receptors here all came from a human donor who received a combined kidney and bone marrow transplant. Both conserved end residues are part of each CDR3. The D gene is left open where the match is weak.

>-|TRBV4-2|TRBJ2-2
TGTGCCAGCAGCCAAGCTTCAACCCCCAGGACCGGGGAGCTGTTTTTT
CASSQASTPRTGELFF
>TRBD1|TRBV18|TRBJ1-1
TGTGCCAGCTCACCAGGACAGGGGGCGGTTTGGACTGAAGCTTTCTTT
CASSPGQGAVWTEAFF
>-|TRBV7-3|TRBJ2-2
TGTGCCAGCAGCCAGATGACCCTACGGGGGACCGGGGAGCTGTTTTTT
CASSQMTLRGTGELFF
>-|TRBV7-3|TRBJ1-1
TGTGCCAGCAGCTTAACGCAGGATAACACTGAAGCTTTCTTT
CASSLTQDNTEAFF
>TRBD1|TRBV7-9|TRBJ1-2
TGTGCCAGCAGCCCCCGGACAGGGGAAGGCTACACCTTC
CASSPRTGEGYTF
>-|TRBV7-6|TRBJ2-2
TGTGCCAGCAGCCGACAGCCCCTCGCGAACACCGGGGAGCTGTTTTTT
CASSRQPLANTGELFF
>-|TRBV7-2|TRBJ2-7
TGTGCCAGCAGCTTAGATTCCGGGCAGGGCTACGAGCAGTACTTC
CASSLDSGQGYEQYF
>TRBD1|TRBV19|TRBJ1-5
TGTGCCAGTAGTCCCAGACAGGGCTATCAGCCCCAGCATTTT
CASSPRQGYQPQHF
>TRBD2|TRBV29-1|TRBJ2-3
TGCAGCGTTGAATCAGCGGGGGAGGGTACGCAGTATTTT
CSVESAGEGTQYF
>-|TRBV6-4|TRBJ2-1
TGTGCCAGCGGCCACGGGCGGGCTAGTGAGCAGTTCTTC
CASGHGRASEQFF
>TRBD1|TRBV25-1|TRBJ1-2
TGTGCCAGCAGTGAATACGGACAGGGCTATGGCTACACCTTC
CASSEYGQGYGYTF